Each of the 3 T cell receptor beta chains below was sequenced from the same sample in a study of long-term antiretroviral therapy in people with HIV. Survey level was the resolution at which the v3.0 immunoSEQ assay ran. Clones were sequenced by immunoSEQ multiplex PCR, and TCRdb holds only the in-frame ones, with some missing. The sample holds 15,000 to 20,000 clones, 70% to 90% seen once. Source: unsorted PBMCs, taken 6.9 years after starting antiretroviral therapy. These receptors were collected from a man aged 45-60 years with HIV.

The chain recombines TRBV6-1 with TRBJ2-7, with TRBD1 identical over 7 bases. CDR3 size: 15 residues. V shed 3 bases and J 2 bases; nucleotides not matched to a gene: 7. The germline V gene has CDR1 MNHNS and CDR2 SASEGT. CDR3 in amino acids: CASSDSAGGAYEQYF. The DNA for the CDR3 is TGTGCCAGCAGTGACTCGGCAGGGGGAGCCTACGAGCAGTACTTC.

The CDR3 loop reads CASSHGSGSGSSYEQYF. CDR3 bases: TGCGCCAGCAGCCACGGTAGCGGTTCTGGCTCTTCCTACGAGCAGTACTTC. The chain employs TRBV4-3 and TRBJ2-7; D is possibly TRBD2 (6 bases). Trimming shortened V by 3 bases and J by 1 base, and 19 bases separated the two germline ends. CDR1 is LGHNA, CDR2 YSLEER, per germline. This CDR3 has 17 amino acids.

The chain recombines TRBV9 with TRBJ2-2; D gene unclear. Per the germline V gene, CDR1 is SGDLS and CDR2 is YYNGEE. The CDR3 has 15 amino acids. V lost 4 bases and J 1 base, leaving 11 bases between the germline ends. The CDR3 coding sequence is TGTGCCAGCAGCCTCTTCGTGGAGAACACCGGGGAGCTGTTTTTT. It codes for CASSLFVENTGELFF.